This T cell receptor beta chain was found in a study of beta chain features in type 1 diabetes. Study results and caveats: The question of HLA type influencing TCRB rearrangement was one that remained unresolved here. The study found that naive, central memory and Treg TCRB repertoires appeared more similar in patients than in healthy donors.

The length of the CDR3 is 15 residues. Trimming stripped 5 bases from V and 5 bases from J, with 18 bases between. Per germline, CDR1 PRHDT and CDR2 FYEKMQ (reference sequence). Every isolated RNA sample was fully reverse transcribed, so sequencing captured expressed TCRB transcripts. Method: immunoSEQ multiplex PCR; TCRdb's copy keeps in-frame clones and lacks some. The sample consists of around 430,000 clones, about 32% of them appearing once. Points on this clone: Its antigen is currently unknown.

The chain has TRBV13 and TRBJ1-1; D uncertain. The receptor comes from a man between 18 and 35 years old in good health. Sequenced input: naive CD4+ T cells from blood. CDR3 nucleotide sequence: TGTGCCAGCAGCACCAGGACCGCCCGACGGACTGAAGCTTTCTTT. It specifies CASSTRTARRTEAFF.